This T cell receptor beta chain derives from a study of blood T cell repertoires in COVID-19. The repertoire was sequenced with immunoSEQ multiplex PCR; TCRdb's copy has only in-frame clones and lacks some. The sample consists of fewer than 200,000 clones, 70% to 85% of them appearing once. Germline lookup yields CDR1 LGHNT and CDR2 FRNRAP. Trimming cost V 4 bases and J 4 bases, with 10 bases left between them. CDR3 length: 13 amino acids. The sequenced sample consisted of peripheral blood. The chain carries TRBV12-5 and TRBJ1-2; D is perhaps TRBD1 (5 bases). This receptor was obtained from an elderly woman with acute or convalescent COVID-19. CDR3 residues: CASGSDSSYGYTF. In DNA form, the CDR3 reads TGTGCTAGTGGTTCCGACAGTTCCTATGGCTACACCTTC.